What follows is one TCR beta chain and its context. Its matching antigen is unknown. The entry originates in a study of vaccination effects on CD4 cells after COVID-19. The CDR3 contains 13 residues. CDR1 is LNHDA and CDR2 is SQIVND in the germline V gene (reference sequence). The V gene end was trimmed by 6 bases and the J gene end by 9 bases; junction bases not matched to a gene: 8. In the ViraFEST assay, antigen-specific CD4+ clonotypes were identified by expansion after peptide-pool stimulation. Having been cultured for approximately ten days, the cells underwent CD4+ T cell isolation. Participants completed two doses of the BNT162b2 or mRNA-1273 vaccine. Sequencing used immunoSEQ multiplex PCR; TCRdb keeps in-frame clones, though not all of them. This table holds over 50,000 clones, around four fifths found once.

The starting material was CD4+ T cells from PBMCs cultured with HCoV-229E spike peptides, obtained after COVID-19 vaccination. The V gene is TRBV19, the J gene TRBJ2-1; 7 bases align to TRBD1. This TCR was recovered from a human donor who received a COVID-19 vaccine. CDR3 nucleotide sequence: TGTGCCAGTAGCGCCAGGGGGATCGGTGAGCAGTTCTTC. This codes for CASSARGIGEQFF. Using reference TRBV19 and TRBJ2-1 for the parts outside the CDR3, the full variable domain is DGGITQSPKYLFRKEGQNVTLSCEQNLNHDAMYWYRQDPGQGLRLIYYSQIVNDFQKGDIAEGYSVSREKKESFPLTVTSAQKNPTAFYLCASSARGIGEQFFGPGTRLTVL.